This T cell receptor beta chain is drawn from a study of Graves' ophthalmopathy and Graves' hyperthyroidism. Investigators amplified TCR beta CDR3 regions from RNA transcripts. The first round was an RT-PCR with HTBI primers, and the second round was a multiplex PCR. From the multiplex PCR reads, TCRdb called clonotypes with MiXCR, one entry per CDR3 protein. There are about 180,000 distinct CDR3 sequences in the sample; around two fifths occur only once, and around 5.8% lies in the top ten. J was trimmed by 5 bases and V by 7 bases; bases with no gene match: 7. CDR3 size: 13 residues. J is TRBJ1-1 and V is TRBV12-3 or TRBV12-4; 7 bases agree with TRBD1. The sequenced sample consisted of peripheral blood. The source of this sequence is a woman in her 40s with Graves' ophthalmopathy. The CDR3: CASTTGVRTEAFF. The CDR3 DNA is TGTGCCAGCACCACAGGGGTGAGGACTGAAGCTTTCTTT.